Each of the 16 T cell receptor beta chains below was sequenced from the same sample in a study of vaccination and CD4 T cells after COVID-19. These receptors have no known antigen. As for treatment: roughly 10-day PBMC culture with coronavirus spike peptide pools or control peptides (ViraFEST assay). The assay that was used to sequence DNA from cultured CD4+ T cells was the Oncomine TCR Beta short-read assay. TCRdb itself ran the PCR reads through MiXCR, one entry per CDR3 protein. The sample yields about 18,000 distinct CDR3 sequences, around 56% seen once. The source material was CD4+ T cells from blood, cultured in vitro, sampled before SARS-CoV-2 vaccination. The receptors were gathered from a human donor who had recovered from COVID-19.

The table lists this clonotype with a few counts. The chain joins TRBV4-2 to TRBJ1-1; unclear D gene. Deletions cut 9 bases from V and 1 base from J, with 15 bases between. Germline V gene lookup returns CDR1 LGHNA and CDR2 YNFKEQ. This CDR3 is 14 amino acids long. The CDR3: CASSPGGQNTEAFF. In nucleotides, the CDR3 is TGTGCCAGTAGTCCCGGAGGCCAGAACACTGAAGCTTTCTTT.

V and J are TRBV20-1 and TRBJ2-4, with 12 positions matching TRBD1. The CDR3 is made up of 19 amino acids. CDR1 and CDR2 (germline): DFQATT, SNEGSKA (reference sequence). The V gene end was trimmed by 1 base and the J gene end by 2 bases; junction bases not matched to a gene: 12. This CDR3 reads CSARAGRGQGARSKNIQYF. In nucleotides, the CDR3 is TGCAGTGCTAGAGCGGGTAGGGGACAGGGGGCGAGGTCCAAAAACATTCAGTACTTC.

In its sample, this clonotype was seen a few times. The V and J genes are TRBV27 and TRBJ1-6; unclear D gene. The CDR3 contains 12 residues. Trimming left V 8 bases short and J 8 bases short, with 10 bases between. Germline assignment: CDR1 MNHEY and CDR2 SMNVEV (reference sequence). The CDR3 sequence is CASGWRDSPLHF. In DNA, the CDR3 is TGTGCCAGCGGCTGGAGGGATTCACCCCTCCACTTT.

The V call is TRBV7-9, the J call TRBJ2-5; D is possibly TRBD1 (6 bases). The length of the CDR3 is 14 residues. Germline CDR1 SEHNR, CDR2 FQNEAQ (reference sequence). Between the trimmed V and J ends, which lost 7 bases and 0 bases, there was a span of 12 bases. CDR3 sequence reads: CASTAGANQETQYF. CDR3 DNA: TGTGCCAGCACGGCAGGGGCTAACCAAGAGACCCAGTACTTC.

The J gene is TRBJ2-3, the V gene TRBV5-4, with D uncertain. Trimming left V 3 bases short and J 8 bases short, with 13 bases between. The CDR3 is 13 residues long. CDR1 is SGHNT and CDR2 is YYREEE in the germline V gene (reference sequence). The chain's CDR3 is CASSSILDATQYF. Here the CDR3 DNA reads TGTGCCAGCAGCTCAATATTGGATGCTACGCAGTATTTT.

The rearrangement uses TRBV6-1 and TRBJ2-4; a weak D match, TRBD1 (5 bases). There are 16 residues in the CDR3. Germline CDR1 MNHNS, CDR2 SASEGT. Trimming took 6 bases from V and 3 from J, leaving 18 bases between them. The CDR3 DNA follows: TGTGCCAGCAGCTCAAAGGGGCGCACGGGCAAAAACATTCAGTACTTC. Translating gives CASSSKGRTGKNIQYF.

J is TRBJ1-5 and V is TRBV2, with a weak D call TRBD1 (6 bases). CDR1 and CDR2 (germline): SNHLY, FYNNEI. The CDR3 totals 14 residues. The V end lost 5 bases, the J end lost 2 bases, and 10 bases lay between the germline ends. The CDR3 nucleotides are TGTGCCAGCAGTCAACAGGGAGGCAATCAGCCCCAGCATTTT. Encoded protein: CASSQQGGNQPQHF. The full variable domain, in which reference TRBV2 and TRBJ1-5 provide the parts outside the CDR3, is EPEVTQTPSHQVTQMGQEVILRCVPISNHLYFYWYRQILGQKVEFLVSFYNNEISEKSEIFDDQFSVERPDGSNFTLKIRSTKLEDSAMYFCASSQQGGNQPQHFGDGTRLSIL.

The rearrangement uses TRBV5-4 and TRBJ2-2; TRBD2 is a possible D gene (5 bases). Trimming left V 4 bases short and J 1 base short, with 5 bases between. The germline V gene encodes CDR1 SGHNT and CDR2 YYREEE (reference sequence). There are 13 residues in the CDR3. In nucleotides, the CDR3 is TGTGCCAGCAGCGAGGGGAACACCGGGGAGCTGTTTTTT. Protein product: CASSEGNTGELFF. The full variable domain, rest sourced from reference TRBV5-4 and TRBJ2-2, is ETGVTQSPTHLIKTRGQQVTLRCSSQSGHNTVSWYQQALGQGPQFIFQYYREEENGRGNFPPRFSGLQFPNYSSELNVNALELDDSALYLCASSEGNTGELFFGEGSRLTVL.

In its sample, this clonotype was seen once. The V call is TRBV10-2, the J call TRBJ1-3; D is undetermined. The length of the CDR3 is 15 residues. V dropped 4 bases and J dropped 0 bases, with 10 bases sitting between them. CDR1 WSHSY and CDR2 SAAADI come from the germline V gene. The CDR3 is CASSVGRNSGNTIYF. DNA for the CDR3: TGCGCCAGCAGTGTGGGCCGGAACTCTGGAAACACCATATATTTT.

This clonotype was seen only a few times. The rearrangement links TRBV20-1 to TRBJ2-3, with D perhaps matching TRBD2 (6 bases). Trimming removed 1 base from V and 2 bases from J, with 10 bases in between. This CDR3 comprises 14 residues. Germline loops: CDR1 DFQATT, CDR2 SNEGSKA (reference sequence). CDR3 coding DNA: TGCAGTGCTAGAGCGGGAGCCCCCACAGATACGCAGTATTTT. Protein: CSARAGAPTDTQYF.

The V gene is TRBV19, the J gene TRBJ2-4; no clear D gene. CDR3 length: 14 amino acids. Trimming removed 6 bases at V and 0 bases at J, with 9 bases between. CDR1 and CDR2 from the germline V gene are LNHDA and SQIVND (reference sequence). DNA of the CDR3: TGTGCCAGTAGCGAAGGAGTAGCCAAAAACATTCAGTACTTC. This translates into CASSEGVAKNIQYF. Based on the CDR3 plus reference TRBV19 and TRBJ2-4, the full variable domain is DGGITQSPKYLFRKEGQNVTLSCEQNLNHDAMYWYRQDPGQGLRLIYYSQIVNDFQKGDIAEGYSVSREKKESFPLTVTSAQKNPTAFYLCASSEGVAKNIQYFGAGTRLSVL.

This clonotype has a handful of counts. V and J are TRBV20-1 and TRBJ2-3; 12 bases fit TRBD2. The length of the CDR3 is 14 residues. Trimming removed 6 bases from V and 6 bases from J; junction bases left unmatched: 7. CDR1 is DFQATT and CDR2 is SNEGSKA in the germline V gene (reference sequence). CDR3 in amino acids: CSASTSGGTDTQYF. The CDR3 DNA follows: TGCAGTGCCTCCACTAGCGGGGGGACGGATACGCAGTATTTT.

As concerns this clonotype: The junction shows a germline mismatch at one end, possibly a read error. The chain carries TRBV20-1 and TRBJ2-7; 8 bases map to TRBD2. The CDR3 loop spans 16 amino acids. From germline, CDR1 is DFQATT and CDR2 SNEGSKA (reference sequence). CDR3 DNA: TGCGGTGCTAGAGGCGACCATAGCGGGGCATCCTACGAGCAGTACTTC. As protein: CGARGDHSGASYEQYF.

V gene TRBV15 combines with J gene TRBJ2-2; 7 bases are a match to TRBD1. Germline values: CDR1 LNHNV, CDR2 YYDKDF (reference sequence). Trimming at V came to 3 bases and at J to 0 bases, leaving 7 bases not matched to a gene. This CDR3 has 17 residues. The CDR3 here is CATSSSTQGANTGELFF. The CDR3 nucleotides are TGTGCCACCAGCAGCTCGACCCAGGGGGCGAACACCGGGGAGCTGTTTTTT.

The genes are TRBV2 and TRBJ2-5; D perhaps matches TRBD2 (6 bases). V dropped 8 bases and J dropped 5 bases, with 15 bases sitting between them. The CDR3 is made up of 13 amino acids. Germline values: CDR1 SNHLY, CDR2 FYNNEI. CDR3 protein: CASGAGTRETQYF. CDR3 bases: TGTGCCAGCGGGGCGGGAACGAGGGAGACCCAGTACTTC. Variable domain in full (rest from reference TRBV2 and TRBJ2-5): EPEVTQTPSHQVTQMGQEVILRCVPISNHLYFYWYRQILGQKVEFLVSFYNNEISEKSEIFDDQFSVERPDGSNFTLKIRSTKLEDSAMYFCASGAGTRETQYFGPGTRLLVL.

The rearrangement joins TRBV6-1 to TRBJ2-2; 13 bases fit TRBD2. CDR3 size: 15 residues. J gave up 6 bases and V 6 bases, and 4 bases lay outside the gene matches. CDR1 and CDR2 from the germline V gene are MNHNS and SASEGT. The CDR3 is CASRPGLAGAGELFF. The CDR3, as DNA: TGTGCCAGCAGACCCGGACTAGCGGGAGCCGGGGAGCTGTTTTTT.